The sequence of this T cell receptor beta chain was determined in a study of immune characterization of retroperitoneal liposarcoma. Germline V gives CDR1 SGHAT, CDR2 FQNNGV. The CDR3 consists of 18 residues. Each CDR3 protein gets one entry after TCRdb re-called the PCR reads with MiXCR. In the table there are 4,000 to 4,500 distinct CDR3 sequences, under 35% of which are singletons. This chain connects TRBV11-2 to TRBJ2-1; D unclear. The assigned J gene may be wrong: the sequence end matches TRBJ2-7 better. The sequencing input was blood. The receptor comes from a female donor with retroperitoneal liposarcoma. The CDR3 here is CASSLDPPFLDSYNEQYF. The CDR3, as DNA: TGTGCCAGCAGCTTAGATCCGCCCTTCCTAGACTCCTACAATGAGCAGTACTTC.